This TCR beta chain was captured by sequencing in a study of blood T cell repertoires in COVID-19. Looking at the study overall: Samples taken during acute and convalescent COVID-19 were collected in the United States, Italy and Spain. Sources were T cells, B-cell-depleted T cells, or PBMCs; the material itself was cDNA or gDNA.

The CDR3 is 15 amino acids. The V segment lost 6 bases and the J segment 5 bases; nucleotides outside the gene matches: 10. Germline values: CDR1 MNHEY, CDR2 SVGAGI. This clone was seen a few times. Original processing methods: The authors estimated nucleated cell counts from reference gene primer amplification. The data were produced by immunoSEQ multiplex PCR, yet TCRdb's version contains in-frame clones alone and is incomplete. That table gives V, J and clone size, and the DNA gave D and trimming. The sample contains about 120,000 clones, 85% to 90% of which appear only once. Sequenced input: peripheral blood. This chain joins TRBV6-5 and TRBJ2-5, with TRBD1 identical over 9 bases. The receptor comes from a man aged 55 to 69 with acute or convalescent COVID-19. In DNA, the CDR3 is TGTGCCAGCAGACGCGGACAGGGGAGTTCGGAGACCCAGTACTTC. As protein: CASRRGQGSSETQYF.